The 27 T cell receptor beta chains presented below share a single source sample, sequenced in a study of CD8 T cells in ankylosing spondylitis. TCRdb reanalysed the 5' RACE reads using MiXCR and keeps one entry per CDR3 protein. The repertoire includes 250,000 to 400,000 distinct CDR3 sequences, roughly 10% of them detected once, and roughly 9% sits in the top ten. What was sequenced was blood, either unsorted or a sorted T cell fraction (not recorded which). The receptors come from a female donor with ankylosing spondylitis or in good health (not recorded which).

This clonotype was seen repeatedly, ten times or more. The V and J genes are TRBV28 and TRBJ2-2, with 11 bases lining up with TRBD2. The CDR3 length is 15 residues. Germline values: CDR1 MDHEN, CDR2 SYDVKM. Trimming removed 11 bases from V and 3 bases from J; junction bases left unmatched: 8. The CDR3: CASKIAGGYTGELFF. The CDR3 nucleotides read TGTGCCTCCAAGATAGCGGGAGGGTACACCGGGGAGCTGTTTTTT.

The rearrangement uses TRBV6-2 or TRBV6-3 and TRBJ2-7; D is undetermined. Trimming cost V 5 bases and J 3 bases, with 5 bases left between them. The CDR3 sequence is 11 residues long. Germline-derived CDR1 and CDR2 are MNHEY and SVGEGT. The CDR3 region has the DNA TGTGCCAGCAGTAACAACTACGAGCAGTACTTC. As protein: CASSNNYEQYF.

At least ten counts were recorded for this clonotype. The chain has TRBV5-1 and TRBJ1-3, with 7 bases identical to TRBD1. The CDR3 is 14 residues long. V lost 5 bases, J lost 4 bases, and 6 bases stayed unmatched. Germline CDR1 SGHRS, CDR2 YFSETQ. CDR3: CASSPGQIGNTIYF. CDR3 sequence (DNA): TGCGCCAGCAGTCCGGGACAGATAGGAAACACCATATATTTT.

V usage is TRBV20-1 and J usage is TRBJ1-6, with D unclear. The germline V gene has CDR1 DFQATT and CDR2 SNEGSKA (reference sequence). This CDR3 is built from 13 residues. V was clipped by 7 bases and J by 4 bases, with 11 bases between them. This CDR3 reads CSGVGSYNSPLHF. The CDR3, as DNA: TGCAGTGGGGTCGGGTCTTATAATTCACCCCTCCACTTT.

Details on this clonotype: Likely a read error: the CDR3 ends without its conserved phenylalanine or tryptophan. V usage is TRBV5-1 and J usage is TRBJ2-5; no clear D gene. The CDR3 covers 14 residues. Trimming stripped 0 bases from V and 5 bases from J, with 11 bases between. CDR1 is SGHRS, CDR2 YFSETQ, per germline. The CDR3 sequence: CASSLDRGSETQYV. In nucleotides, the CDR3 is TGCGCCAGCAGCTTGGATCGTGGTTCGGAGACCCAGTACGTC.

In this sample, this clonotype turned up many times. V gene TRBV7-2 combines with J gene TRBJ2-2; no definite D call. CDR3 size: 14 residues. Germline V lookup: CDR1 SGHTA, CDR2 FQGNSA. V was clipped by 5 bases and J by 3 bases, with 10 bases between them. DNA for the CDR3: TGTGCCAGCAGCCTCAGCCGGGACACCGGGGAGCTGTTTTTT. Protein sequence: CASSLSRDTGELFF. Full variable domain (remainder filled in from reference TRBV7-2 and TRBJ2-2): GAGVSQSPSNKVTEKGKDVELRCDPISGHTALYWYRQSLGQGLEFLIYFQGNSAPDKSGLPSDRFSAERTGGSVSTLTIQRTQQEDSAVYLCASSLSRDTGELFFGEGSRLTVL.

This clonotype was seen repeatedly, ten times or more. The rearrangement uses TRBV25-1 and TRBJ1-2, with D possibly being TRBD1 (6 bases). Trimming pared 7 bases from V and 4 bases from J, leaving 7 bases between. There are 11 residues in the CDR3. Germline V gene sequence: CDR1 MGHDK, CDR2 SYGVNS. CDR3 residues: CASTQGYGYTF. The CDR3 DNA reads TGTGCCAGCACACAGGGCTATGGCTACACCTTC.

This clonotype has ten or more counts. The CDR3 DNA reads as TGCAGTGCTAGAGGGAGGAGACTAGCGGAGATTCAAGAGACCCAGTACTTC. This gives the protein CSARGRRLAEIQETQYF. The chain employs TRBV20-1 and TRBJ2-5; 9 nucleotides agree with TRBD2. In germline, CDR1 is DFQATT, CDR2 SNEGSKA (reference sequence). V gave up 1 base and J gave up 2 bases; unmatched junction bases: 11. The CDR3 length is 17 residues.

In its sample, this clonotype was seen many times. V gene TRBV12-3 or TRBV12-4 combines with J gene TRBJ2-1; D call uncertain. This CDR3 spans 13 amino acids. Trimming left V 2 bases short and J 10 bases short, with 12 bases between. The chain's CDR3 is CASSLLGFGEQFF. The DNA of the CDR3 is TGTGCCAGCAGTTTACTCGGGTTTGGGGAGCAGTTCTTC.

This clonotype was detected ten times or more. The V call is TRBV18, the J call TRBJ2-1; D perhaps matches TRBD2 (6 bases). The CDR3 sequence is 15 residues long. Germline loops: CDR1 KGHSH, CDR2 LQKENI. V was shortened by 3 bases and J by 1 base, with 10 bases between the two germline ends. The CDR3 region has the DNA TGTGCCAGCTCACCCCGCGGACTATCCTACAATGAGCAGTTCTTC. Translation gives CASSPRGLSYNEQFF.

This clonotype was counted a few times. V usage is TRBV5-4 and J usage is TRBJ1-4, with 8 nucleotides matching TRBD1. After removal of 0 bases from V and 8 bases from J, the junction contained 18 bases not matched to a gene. The CDR3 runs 19 residues. CDR1 is SGHNT and CDR2 is YYREEE in the germline V gene (reference sequence). CDR3 region: CASSLGQGAVSRIAEKLFF. For the CDR3, the DNA is TGTGCCAGCAGCTTGGGGCAGGGGGCAGTGTCTAGGATTGCGGAAAAACTGTTTTTT.

This clonotype was detected ten times or more. The chain uses TRBV12-3 or TRBV12-4 and TRBJ2-1, with TRBD1 identical over 11 bases. The V and J ends lost 5 bases and 3 bases, in that order; junction bases with no gene match: 6. The CDR3 contains 16 residues. The CDR3 DNA sequence: TGTGCCAGCAGTGGATCCGGGACAGGGGGCTACAATGAGCAGTTCTTC. It specifies CASSGSGTGGYNEQFF.

This clonotype appeared a few times. V and J are TRBV7-2 and TRBJ1-6; the match to TRBD1 covers 7 bases. The CDR3 has 17 amino acids. Looked up from germline, CDR1 is SGHTA and CDR2 is FQGNSA. Losses at the gene ends were 5 bases for V and 6 bases for J; bases not matched to a gene: 13. The DNA of the CDR3 is TGTGCCAGCAGCCAGAACCAGGGGGGGGATCGTAATTCACCCCTCCACTTT. Amino acids: CASSQNQGGDRNSPLHF.

This clonotype was found a few times. This chain connects TRBV7-9 to TRBJ2-5; D is unresolved. Germline assignment: CDR1 SEHNR and CDR2 FQNEAQ (reference sequence). CDR3 size: 13 residues. V was trimmed by 5 bases and J by 6 bases, leaving 13 bases between them. The CDR3 reads CASSLGHVKTQYF. The CDR3 region has the DNA TGTGCCAGCAGCCTTGGCCACGTAAAGACCCAGTACTTC.

The chain recombines TRBV20-1 with TRBJ2-1, with a tentative D call TRBD2 (6 bases). Germline lookup yields CDR1 DFQATT and CDR2 SNEGSKA (reference sequence). V gave up 6 bases and J gave up 1 base, with 13 bases separating them. The CDR3 runs 14 residues. The CDR3 DNA reads TGCAGTGCAGAGGTGGGACTGTCCTACAATGAGCAGTTCTTC. It encodes CSAEVGLSYNEQFF.

This clonotype was seen ten or more times. The chain couples TRBV25-1 to TRBJ2-2; the D is unclear. The CDR3 is 13 residues long. Trimming removed 8 bases at V and 9 bases at J, with 16 bases between. Germline values: CDR1 MGHDK, CDR2 SYGVNS. The CDR3 protein is CASEAPSRRELFF. In DNA, the CDR3 is TGTGCCAGCGAGGCCCCCTCGCGGCGGGAGCTGTTTTTT.

This sequence joins TRBV20-1 and TRBJ2-1; no clear D. This CDR3 has 14 amino acids. Germline CDR1 and CDR2: DFQATT and SNEGSKA (reference sequence). The V and J ends lost 6 bases and 0 bases respectively, with 12 bases between them. The CDR3 spells CSAHLLSSYNEQFF. DNA of the CDR3: TGCAGTGCACACTTACTATCCTCCTACAATGAGCAGTTCTTC.

V and J are TRBV30 and TRBJ1-2; a weak D match, TRBD1 (6 bases). This CDR3 has 14 residues. Germline V gene sequence: CDR1 GTSNPN, CDR2 SVGIG (reference sequence). Trimming took off 1 base at V and 7 bases at J, with 16 bases between the two ends. For the CDR3, the DNA is TGTGCCTGGAGTGCTCCAGGGGTTTACGGTGGCTACACCTTC. Protein: CAWSAPGVYGGYTF. Together with reference TRBV30 and TRBJ1-2, the CDR3 gives the full variable domain: SQTIHQWPATLVQPVGSPLSLECTVEGTSNPNLYWYRQAAGRGLQLLFYSVGIGQISSEVPQNLSASRPQDRQFILSSKKLLLSDSGFYLCAWSAPGVYGGYTFGSGTRLTVV.

Ten or more counts support this clonotype. V usage is TRBV5-4 and J usage is TRBJ1-2; the D is unclear. With 4 bases removed from V and 8 bases from J, the gap between germline ends came to 12 bases. The germline V gene encodes CDR1 SGHNT and CDR2 YYREEE (reference sequence). The CDR3 sequence is 12 residues long. The CDR3 loop reads CASSTAGWGYTF. In DNA, the CDR3 is TGTGCCAGCAGCACGGCTGGTTGGGGCTACACCTTC.

This clonotype was recorded many times. The gene calls are TRBV10-3 and TRBJ2-1; no clear D. CDR1 and CDR2 from the germline V gene are ENHRY and SYGVKD. The V end was cut by 3 bases, the J end by 0 bases, with 9 bases between. This CDR3 has 15 residues. In DNA, the CDR3 is TGTGCCATCAGTGAAGCTGGGATCTCCTACAATGAGCAGTTCTTC. As protein: CAISEAGISYNEQFF.

There are a few counts of this clonotype. The CDR3 DNA sequence: TGTGCCAGCAGCCACGGACAGGGATGGATCGATGAGCAGTTCTTC. It translates to CASSHGQGWIDEQFF. The chain uses TRBV3-1 and TRBJ2-1; TRBD1 matches at 8 bases. The CDR3 has 15 amino acids. Trimming at V came to 3 bases and at J to 8 bases, leaving 9 bases not matched to a gene. Germline V gene sequence: CDR1 LGHDT, CDR2 YNNKEL (reference sequence).

CDR3: CASSPPGLFYGYTF. Written as DNA, the CDR3 is TGTGCCAGCTCACCACCGGGCCTCTTCTATGGCTACACCTTC. The chain recombines TRBV18 with TRBJ1-2; D unclear. There are 14 residues in the CDR3. V lost 0 bases to trimming and J lost 4 bases, with 9 bases between them. Looked up from germline, CDR1 is KGHSH and CDR2 is LQKENI.

The J gene is TRBJ1-1, the V gene TRBV20-1, with D unresolved. CDR1 and CDR2 from the germline V gene are DFQATT and SNEGSKA (reference sequence). V lost 1 base, J lost 3 bases, and 9 bases lay in between. The CDR3 contains 13 residues. CDR3 coding DNA: TGCAGTGCTAGAGTTTTAGACCACACTGAAGCTTTCTTT. Residues: CSARVLDHTEAFF.

This clonotype has ten or more counts. This chain links TRBV5-1 with TRBJ2-3, with 7 positions matching TRBD1. Trimming cost V 3 bases and J 4 bases; bases outside gene matches: 14. CDR3 size: 17 residues. CDR1 SGHRS and CDR2 YFSETQ come from the germline V gene. CDR3 nucleotides: TGCGCCAGCAGCTCCCCAACCAGACAGGGAAGAGCAGATACGCAGTATTTT. Translated, it gives CASSSPTRQGRADTQYF.

This clonotype has only a few counts. The chain carries TRBV6-2 or TRBV6-3 and TRBJ2-1; 11 nucleotides match TRBD2. The CDR3 has 15 residues. V lost 5 bases, J lost 10 bases, and 10 bases stayed unmatched. Germline CDR1 is MNHEY and CDR2 is SVGEGT. The DNA for the CDR3 is TGTGCCAGCAGTCCCCCGGGACTAGCGGTCTCAGAGCAGTTCTTC. Its translation is CASSPPGLAVSEQFF.

This clonotype was seen at least ten times. The J gene is TRBJ2-2, the V gene TRBV5-1; 8 bases line up with TRBD1. Germline CDR1 SGHRS, CDR2 YFSETQ. CDR3 length: 16 amino acids. V gave up 3 bases and J gave up 2 bases; unmatched junction bases: 6. The CDR3 coding sequence is TGCGCCAGCAGCTCAAACGGACAGGGAAACACCGGGGAGCTGTTTTTT. As protein: CASSSNGQGNTGELFF.

This clonotype was observed at least ten times. V usage is TRBV5-1 and J usage is TRBJ1-2; 7 bases fit TRBD1. CDR3 size: 14 residues. Per germline, CDR1 SGHRS and CDR2 YFSETQ. The V gene end was trimmed by 4 bases and the J gene end by 4 bases; junction bases not matched to a gene: 7. CDR3 bases: TGCGCCAGCAGCCTCGGGACAGCATCCTATGGCTACACCTTC. Translation gives CASSLGTASYGYTF.